Shown below are 13 T cell receptor beta chains from a single sample sequenced in a study of blood T cell repertoires in COVID-19. Sequenced by immunoSEQ multiplex PCR; TCRdb stores in-frame clones only, minus some. Here the sample spans 300,000 to 450,000 clones, 75% to 90% being singletons. The specimen sequenced was peripheral blood. These receptors all come from a woman aged 18 to 35 with acute or convalescent COVID-19.

The chain combines TRBV9 with TRBJ1-2; D ambiguous. This CDR3 region has 15 residues. Germline assignment: CDR1 SGDLS and CDR2 YYNGEE. V was shortened by 4 bases and J by 2 bases, with 15 bases between the two germline ends. The CDR3 loop is CASSSAQVSNYGYTF. CDR3 coding DNA: TGTGCCAGCAGCTCAGCCCAGGTTTCCAACTATGGCTACACCTTC.

The chain couples TRBV2 to TRBJ1-1, with unresolved D. Trimming stripped 6 bases from V and 1 base from J, with 15 bases between. This CDR3 contains 15 residues. Germline V gene sequence: CDR1 SNHLY, CDR2 FYNNEI. Here the CDR3 DNA reads TGTGCCAGCAGCGTTACAAACAGTAAGAACACTGAAGCTTTCTTT. Translation gives CASSVTNSKNTEAFF.

This clone was found once. The CDR3 loop is CASSVGFRGRDTGELFF. CDR3 nucleotide sequence: TGTGCCAGCAGCGTAGGCTTCCGGGGGAGGGACACCGGGGAGCTGTTTTTT. V is TRBV9 and J is TRBJ2-2; 7 bases map to TRBD2. Germline V gene sequence: CDR1 SGDLS, CDR2 YYNGEE. V was clipped by 0 bases and J by 3 bases; unmatched bases: 8. CDR3 size: 17 residues.

The chain uses TRBV5-5 and TRBJ2-1; 13 positions agree with TRBD2. The CDR3 is made up of 15 amino acids. V gave up 4 bases and J gave up 8 bases; unmatched junction bases: 6. The germline gives CDR1 SGHKS, CDR2 YYEKEE (reference sequence). In DNA, the CDR3 is TGTGCCAGCAGCCCGACTAGCGGGAGGTACGATGAGCAGTTCTTC. It yields the protein CASSPTSGRYDEQFF.

CDR3 DNA sequence: TGTGCCACCAGCAGAGAAGGGGCCGGTAATTCACCCCTCCACTTT. Protein product: CATSREGAGNSPLHF. The genes are TRBV15 and TRBJ1-6, with D possibly being TRBD1 (5 bases). The V and J ends lost 0 bases and 6 bases respectively, with 9 bases between them. The CDR3 totals 15 residues. Looked up from germline, CDR1 is LNHNV and CDR2 is YYDKDF (reference sequence).

The chain employs TRBV30 and TRBJ1-5; D is unclear. The CDR3 extends over 13 amino acids. CDR1 is GTSNPN, CDR2 SVGIG, per germline (reference sequence). V shed 0 bases and J shed 4 bases, with 7 bases lying between them. The CDR3 spells CAWSVTENQPQHF. CDR3 bases: TGTGCCTGGAGTGTTACAGAGAATCAGCCCCAGCATTTT.

The chain carries TRBV28 and TRBJ1-5; 8 bases agree with TRBD1. With V trimmed by 7 bases and J by 4 bases, 9 bases remained unmatched. CDR1 is MDHEN, CDR2 SYDVKM, per germline. The CDR3 runs 15 residues. The CDR3 DNA is TGTGCCAGCATGGCAGGGGGCATAGGGAATCAGCCCCAGCATTTT. It codes for CASMAGGIGNQPQHF.

The gene calls are TRBV2 and TRBJ1-1; TRBD1 agrees at 8 bases. Trimming cost V 11 bases and J 4 bases; bases outside gene matches: 12. CDR3 size: 14 residues. In germline, CDR1 is SNHLY, CDR2 FYNNEI. CDR3 region: CAGRLTGGSTEAFF. In DNA form, the CDR3 reads TGTGCCGGGCGCTTAACAGGGGGTTCCACTGAAGCTTTCTTT.

V usage is TRBV3-1 (or the pseudogene TRBV3-2) and J usage is TRBJ2-2; 11 nucleotides line up with TRBD2. With V trimmed by 0 bases and J by 5 bases, 5 bases remained unmatched. The length of the CDR3 is 17 residues. The germline CDR1 and CDR2 sequences are LGHDT and YNNKEL (reference sequence). In nucleotides, the CDR3 is TGTGCCAGCAGCCAAGATTTAGCGGGAGGGTTGACCGGGGAGCTGTTTTTT. Its protein is CASSQDLAGGLTGELFF.

The V and J genes are TRBV2 and TRBJ2-7; 7 nucleotides line up with TRBD2. Germline V CDR1 and CDR2: SNHLY, FYNNEI. The CDR3 sequence is 15 residues long. Trimming at V came to 2 bases and at J to 3 bases, leaving 7 bases not matched to a gene. CDR3 coding DNA: TGTGCCAGCAGTGAACACGCTAGCGGAATCTACGAGCAGTACTTC. Residues: CASSEHASGIYEQYF.

The chain links TRBV6-5 to TRBJ1-1, with D tentatively TRBD1 (5 bases). The V gene lost 5 bases and the J gene lost 1 base, with 14 bases spanning the gap. The CDR3 runs 15 residues. Germline V CDR1 and CDR2: MNHEY, SVGAGI. CDR3 DNA: TGTGCCAGCAGTAGGTCCGGGGGAGCGAACACTGAAGCTTTCTTT. Encoded protein: CASSRSGGANTEAFF.

The chain links TRBV7-9 to TRBJ2-7; 9 bases are a match to TRBD1. Trimming cost V 5 bases and J 5 bases; bases outside gene matches: 10. Germline values: CDR1 SEHNR, CDR2 FQNEAQ (reference sequence). CDR3 length: 15 amino acids. The CDR3 nucleotides read TGTGCCAGCAGCCCACTACAGGGGGCGCGGAACGAGCAGTACTTC. Protein product: CASSPLQGARNEQYF.

The CDR3 protein is CASSLTSGQYGEQFF. As DNA, the CDR3 is TGTGCCAGCAGCTTAACTAGCGGGCAGTACGGGGAGCAGTTCTTC. The J gene is TRBJ2-1, the V gene TRBV7-3; TRBD2 aligns across 7 bases. Germline V gives CDR1 SGHTA, CDR2 FQGTGA. Trimming removed 0 bases from V and 10 bases from J; junction bases left unmatched: 9. The CDR3 is 15 amino acids. Supplemented by reference TRBV7-3 and TRBJ2-1, the full variable domain reads GAGVSQTPSNKVTEKGKYVELRCDPISGHTALYWYRQSLGQGPEFLIYFQGTGAADDSGLPNDRFFAVRPEGSVSTLKIQRTERGDSAVYLCASSLTSGQYGEQFFGPGTRLTVL.